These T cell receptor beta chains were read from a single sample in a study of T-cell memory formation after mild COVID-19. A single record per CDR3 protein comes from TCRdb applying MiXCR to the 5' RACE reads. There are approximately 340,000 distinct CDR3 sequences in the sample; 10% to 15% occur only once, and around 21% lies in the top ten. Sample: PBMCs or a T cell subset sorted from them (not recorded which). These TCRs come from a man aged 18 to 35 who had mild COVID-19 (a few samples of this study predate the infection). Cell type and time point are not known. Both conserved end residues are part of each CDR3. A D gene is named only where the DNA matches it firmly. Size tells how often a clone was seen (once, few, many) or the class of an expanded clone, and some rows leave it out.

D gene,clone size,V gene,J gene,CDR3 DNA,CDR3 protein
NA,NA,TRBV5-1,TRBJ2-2,TGCGCCAGCAGCTTTACAGGGAATACCGGGGAGCTGTTTTTT,CASSFTGNTGELFF
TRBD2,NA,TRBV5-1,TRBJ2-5,TGCGCCAGCAGCTTGGTCCCGGCTAGCGGGGGTCAAGAGACCCAGTACTTC,CASSLVPASGGQETQYF
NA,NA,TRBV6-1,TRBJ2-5,TGTGCCAGCAGACCGACAGGCATGGAGACCCAGTACTTC,CASRPTGMETQYF
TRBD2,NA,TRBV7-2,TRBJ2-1,TGTGCCAGCAGCTTAGAACTAGCGGGACAGGATGAGCAGTTCTTC,CASSLELAGQDEQFF
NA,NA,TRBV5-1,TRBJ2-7,TGCGCCACACAGGGACCTAACAACGACGAGCAGTACTTC,CATQGPNNDEQYF
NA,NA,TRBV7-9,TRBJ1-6,TGTGCCAGCAGCTTATTAGGTGCAGGTGCCAATTCACCCCTCCACTTT,CASSLLGAGANSPLHF
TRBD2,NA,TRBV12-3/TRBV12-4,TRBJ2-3,TGTGCCAGCAGTTTCGGGGGGACCCCCGATACGCAGTATTTT,CASSFGGTPDTQYF
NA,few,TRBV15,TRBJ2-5,TGTGCCACCAGCAGAGATAGGTACCAAGAGACCCAGTACTTC,CATSRDRYQETQYF
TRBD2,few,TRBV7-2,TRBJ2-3,TGTGCCAGCAGCCGCAGGAGCGGGGGCACAGATACGCAGTATTTT,CASSRRSGGTDTQYF
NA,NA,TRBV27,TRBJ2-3,TGTGCCAGCAGTCCGGGACTGCAAGCCCTCACAGATACGCAGTATTTT,CASSPGLQALTDTQYF
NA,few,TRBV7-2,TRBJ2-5,TGTGCCAGCAGCTTAAGGCCGGGTTCGGAGACCCAGTACTTC,CASSLRPGSETQYF
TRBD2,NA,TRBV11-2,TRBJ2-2,TGTGCCAGCAGCTTAGCGTTCGGGACTATGGCCGGGGAGCTGTTTTTT,CASSLAFGTMAGELFF
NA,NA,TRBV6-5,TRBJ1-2,TGTGCCAGCAGTTCCCGGACCGCCATCTATGGCTACACCTTC,CASSSRTAIYGYTF
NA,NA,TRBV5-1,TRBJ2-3,TGCGCCAGCAGCTTGGAGACAGTCCTGGATACGCAGTATTTT,CASSLETVLDTQYF
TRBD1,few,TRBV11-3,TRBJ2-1,TGTGCCAGCAGCTTAGTTCACAGGGGCGGAGAGCAGTTCTTC,CASSLVHRGGEQFF
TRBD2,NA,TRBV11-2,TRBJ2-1,TGTGCCAGCAGCCTTTCTAGCGGCAGTCTATCGGAGCAGTTCTTC,CASSLSSGSLSEQFF
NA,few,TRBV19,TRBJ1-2,TGTGCCAGTAGTATTCCAGGGGAATCCCCTTATGGCTACACCTTC,CASSIPGESPYGYTF
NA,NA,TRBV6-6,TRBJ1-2,TGTGCCAGCAGTTACTCGCCGGGGGGGCTGGATGGCTACACCTTC,CASSYSPGGLDGYTF
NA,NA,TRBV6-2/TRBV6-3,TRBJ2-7,TGTGCCAGCAGTTACCCGCTAGGGCGGAGCTCCTACGAGCAGTACTTC,CASSYPLGRSSYEQYF
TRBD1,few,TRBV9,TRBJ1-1,TGTGCCAGCAGCGGAAGAACAGGGGGCTTCACTGAAGCTTTCTTT,CASSGRTGGFTEAFF
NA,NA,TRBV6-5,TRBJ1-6,TGTGCCAGCAGTTACTCGTTTGGGGACAATTCACCCCTCCACTTT,CASSYSFGDNSPLHF
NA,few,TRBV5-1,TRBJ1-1,TGCGCCAGCAGCTTGGGCGACTTAAAGAACACTGAAGCTTTCTTT,CASSLGDLKNTEAFF
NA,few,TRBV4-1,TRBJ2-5,TGCGCCAGCAGCCAAGACAGGTTCGACACCCAGTACTTC,CASSQDRFDTQYF
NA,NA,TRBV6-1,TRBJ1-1,TGTGCCAGCAGTGAAGCGGGGGGACAAGCTTTCTTT,CASSEAGGQAFF
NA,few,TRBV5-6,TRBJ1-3,TGTGCCAGCAGCTCCTGGACGGCAGGAAACACCATATATTTT,CASSSWTAGNTIYF
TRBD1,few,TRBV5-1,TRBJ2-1,TGCGCCAGCAGCGATGGCAGGGGGCTATGGAATGAGCAGTTCTTC,CASSDGRGLWNEQFF
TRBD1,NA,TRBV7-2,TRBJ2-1,TGTGCCAGCAGCCCCGAGACAGGGTGGTTCTACAATGAGCAGTTCTTC,CASSPETGWFYNEQFF
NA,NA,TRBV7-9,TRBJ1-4,TGTGCCAGCAGCTCCAACAGGGACAATGAAAAACTGTTTTTT,CASSSNRDNEKLFF
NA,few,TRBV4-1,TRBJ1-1,TGCGCCAGCAGCCGCGTGGGGGGCAGGGACACTGAAGCTTTCTTT,CASSRVGGRDTEAFF
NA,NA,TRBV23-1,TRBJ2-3,TGCGCCAGCAGTCAAACGAGAAAGCCGATGAAGGCCACAGATACGCAGTATTTT,CASSQTRKPMKATDTQYF
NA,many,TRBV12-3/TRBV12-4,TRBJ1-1,TGTGCCAGCAGCGGGGCGGGAGCTTTCTTT,CASSGAGAFF
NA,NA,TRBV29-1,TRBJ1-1,TGCAGCGTTGACGTCAGGATGCCTGTAGACACTGAAGCTTTCTTT,CSVDVRMPVDTEAFF
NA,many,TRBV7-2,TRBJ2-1,TGTGCCAGCAGCTTAGAGTTTCCGGGGGCGGGCGGTGAGCAGTTCTTC,CASSLEFPGAGGEQFF
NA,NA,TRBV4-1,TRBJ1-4,TGCGCCAGCAGCTTCGAGGGGAGTAGCGATGAAAAACTGTTTTTT,CASSFEGSSDEKLFF
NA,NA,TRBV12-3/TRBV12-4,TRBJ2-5,TGTGCCAGCAGTCCCGCAGGTCGCGGGCAAGAGACCCAGTACTTC,CASSPAGRGQETQYF
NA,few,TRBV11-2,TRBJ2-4,TGTGCCAGCAGCTCTCGGGATGGCGGGAACATTCAGTACTTC,CASSSRDGGNIQYF
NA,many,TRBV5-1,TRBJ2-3,TGCGCCAGCAGCTCAGATCCTCGGGCAGATACGCAGTATTTT,CASSSDPRADTQYF
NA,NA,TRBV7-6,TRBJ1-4,TGTGCCAGCCGCTCTACCCCAGGGAAGAATGAAAAACTGTTTTTT,CASRSTPGKNEKLFF
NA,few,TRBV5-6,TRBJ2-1,TGTGCCAGCAGCTTGGACATTGCCGGGCCCAGACTCTACAATGAGCAGTTCTTC,CASSLDIAGPRLYNEQFF
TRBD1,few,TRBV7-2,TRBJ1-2,TGTGCCAGCAGCTTACCGAGGGGGCGATTGGCCTATGGCTACACCTTC,CASSLPRGRLAYGYTF
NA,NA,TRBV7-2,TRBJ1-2,TGTGCCAGCAGCTTAGGCAGATCTAACTATGGCTACACCTTC,CASSLGRSNYGYTF
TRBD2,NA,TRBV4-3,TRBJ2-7,TGCGCCAGCAGCGTCGGCGGGGGGGCCCCCTACGAGCAGTACTTC,CASSVGGGAPYEQYF
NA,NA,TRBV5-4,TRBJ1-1,TGTGCCAGCATTATTGGAACTGAAGCTTTCTTT,CASIIGTEAFF
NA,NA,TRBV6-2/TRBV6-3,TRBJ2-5,TGTGCCAGCAGCCCCAACAATGAAGAGACCCAGTACTTC,CASSPNNEETQYF
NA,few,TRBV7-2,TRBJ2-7,TGTGCCAGCAGCTTAGCGAAGTCCTACGAGCAGTACTTC,CASSLAKSYEQYF
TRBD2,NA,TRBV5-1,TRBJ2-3,TGCGCCAGCGGACCCATAGCGGGGGGCCAATTTACGCAGTATTTT,CASGPIAGGQFTQYF
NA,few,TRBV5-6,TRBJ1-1,TGTGCCAGCAGCCACCGTCGGGGCGCATGGACTGAAGCTTTCTTT,CASSHRRGAWTEAFF
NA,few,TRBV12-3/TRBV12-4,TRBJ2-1,TGTGCCAGCAGTTTCGGGGGTTCAAGGTCCTACAATGAGCAGTTCTTC,CASSFGGSRSYNEQFF
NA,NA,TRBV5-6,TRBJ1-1,TGTGCCAGCAGCTCAGGGGCTCATGGCACTGAAGCTTTCTTT,CASSSGAHGTEAFF
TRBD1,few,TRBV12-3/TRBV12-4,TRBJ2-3,TGTGCCAGCAGTTATGGGGACAGGGACCTCACAGATACGCAGTATTTT,CASSYGDRDLTDTQYF
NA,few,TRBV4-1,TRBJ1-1,TGCGCCAGCAGCCAAGGGGCGATGTTGTTCGCTGAAGCTTTCTTT,CASSQGAMLFAEAFF
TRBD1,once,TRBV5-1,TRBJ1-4,TGCGCCAGCAGCTTCGGACAGGGGGAAAAACTGTTTTTT,CASSFGQGEKLFF
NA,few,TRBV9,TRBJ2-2,TGTGCCAGCAGCGCGATCAAATCTAAGAACACCGGGGAGCTGTTTTTT,CASSAIKSKNTGELFF
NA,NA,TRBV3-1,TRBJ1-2,TGTGCCAGCAGCCAAGATATGTCACATGGCTACACCTTC,CASSQDMSHGYTF
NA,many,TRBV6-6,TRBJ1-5,TGTGCCAGCTCGGATGATAGCAATCAGCCCCAGCATTTT,CASSDDSNQPQHF
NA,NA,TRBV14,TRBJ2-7,TGTGCCAGCAGCCAAGACCTATCGAGGGGCTACGAGCAGTACTTC,CASSQDLSRGYEQYF
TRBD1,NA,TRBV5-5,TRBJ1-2,TGTGCCAGCAGCTGGACGACAGGGGCTGGACCCTTCGGCTACACCTTC,CASSWTTGAGPFGYTF
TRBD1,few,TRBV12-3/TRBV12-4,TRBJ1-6,TGTGCCAGCAGCCTGACAGGGGGCGATTCACCCCTCCACTTT,CASSLTGGDSPLHF
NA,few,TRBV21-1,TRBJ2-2,TGTGCCAGCAGTCAAGACCCCAGGGGGCCGAACACCGGGGAGCTGTTTTTT,CASSQDPRGPNTGELFF